The rows below give T cell receptor beta chains drawn from one sample of a study of cytomegalovirus exposure and HLA in healthy donors. TCRdb's table, derived via immunoSEQ multiplex PCR, lists solely in-frame clones and lacks some. The repertoire holds fewer than 150,000 clones, over 60% seen once, with 4.9% in the top ten. The material sequenced was PBMCs. The source of these receptors is a woman aged 50 to 60 in good health and CMV-seronegative. Both conserved end residues are trimmed from each CDR3. The D gene is left open where the match is weak. A clone size is listed for some rows: how often the clone was seen (once, few, many), or a class if it is expanded.

size	V	J	D	CDR3
few	TRBV6-6	TRBJ1-5	TRBD1	ASRGDRGHNQPQH
few	TRBV6-5	TRBJ1-1	.	ASSYSGGEAF
.	TRBV30	TRBJ2-1	TRBD2	ARGLAGGRNEQF
few	TRBV7-9	TRBJ1-2	TRBD1	ASSRGQSYGYP
few	TRBV7-9	TRBJ1-1	.	ASSFTGTLNTEAF
.	TRBV11-3	TRBJ2-2	TRBD1	ASSLITGAGELF
once	TRBV10-3	TRBJ2-3	.	AISESFPGMSTDTQY
.	TRBV30	TRBJ1-4	.	ASGGGGNEKLF
.	TRBV7-9	TRBJ2-7	TRBD2	ASSLGSAGETSYEQY
.	TRBV9	TRBJ2-5	TRBD1	ASSVAGPGTGGKETQY
.	TRBV7-2	TRBJ1-1	.	ASSLGPGRYTEAF
.	TRBV18	TRBJ2-2	.	ASGPLGTGELF
few	TRBV27	TRBJ2-1	TRBD2	ASSMTSGGPSSYNEQF
.	TRBV27	TRBJ2-1	.	ASSFRGGGDEQF
once	TRBV2	TRBJ2-5	.	ASSEALSGETQY
few	TRBV5-4	TRBJ1-1	.	ASSPTALDLAF
.	TRBV4-1	TRBJ2-3	TRBD2	ASSQETSGGTDTQY
once	TRBV7-6	TRBJ2-3	TRBD1	ASSLAIPGQKSTDTQY
.	TRBV5-8	TRBJ1-5	.	ASSLVDQPQH
.	TRBV7-2	TRBJ1-5	.	ASSLSSGEAQPQH
.	TRBV5-1	TRBJ1-1	TRBD1	ASSVTGGSTEAF
.	TRBV9	TRBJ2-4	TRBD2	ASSARDFGEGKNIQY
.	TRBV5-1	TRBJ1-2	.	ASSLAYGGANYGYT
.	TRBV10-1	TRBJ2-3	TRBD2	ASSADLAGGHTDTQY
.	TRBV11-2	TRBJ1-1	.	ASSSVIGQSGNEAF
few	TRBV5-1	TRBJ1-4	TRBD1	ASRGTGNEKLF
few	TRBV10-1	TRBJ2-7	.	ASSGGPTYEQY
.	TRBV6-4	TRBJ2-1	.	ASSATRRGEGPSSYNEQF
.	TRBV7-8	TRBJ1-5	TRBD1	ASSRDRGTLGPQH
.	TRBV19	TRBJ1-2	.	ASSKGNYGYT
.	TRBV9	TRBJ2-5	TRBD2	ASSDGTSGEETQY
.	TRBV30	TRBJ2-3	.	AWSVLASTDTQY
.	TRBV6-5	TRBJ2-7	.	ASSYMAGEQY
.	TRBV6-5	TRBJ1-4	.	ASSYSRGNEKLF
.	TRBV11-2	TRBJ1-4	.	ASSLLGVGVEKLF
.	TRBV6-5	TRBJ2-7	TRBD2	ASSFAGGGSYEQY
.	TRBV18	TRBJ2-7	TRBD2	ASSPTLWSSGGLPYEQY
few	TRBV29-1	TRBJ1-4	TRBD1	SVETGGNEKLF
.	TRBV13	TRBJ1-2	.	ASSLTPGVYGYT
.	TRBV7-3	TRBJ2-1	.	ASSFMIASSYNEQF
.	TRBV6-1	TRBJ1-1	TRBD1	ASTRSDRVEAF
once	TRBV13	TRBJ2-5	.	ASSYPGHPPETQY
.	TRBV6-5	TRBJ1-6	TRBD1	ASSVGQGTSPLH
.	TRBV10-3	TRBJ1-2	.	AISESTAYGYT
few	TRBV5-4	TRBJ1-4	TRBD1	ASSLDRGEEKLF
.	TRBV7-9	TRBJ2-7	.	ASSWGRGKGNEQY